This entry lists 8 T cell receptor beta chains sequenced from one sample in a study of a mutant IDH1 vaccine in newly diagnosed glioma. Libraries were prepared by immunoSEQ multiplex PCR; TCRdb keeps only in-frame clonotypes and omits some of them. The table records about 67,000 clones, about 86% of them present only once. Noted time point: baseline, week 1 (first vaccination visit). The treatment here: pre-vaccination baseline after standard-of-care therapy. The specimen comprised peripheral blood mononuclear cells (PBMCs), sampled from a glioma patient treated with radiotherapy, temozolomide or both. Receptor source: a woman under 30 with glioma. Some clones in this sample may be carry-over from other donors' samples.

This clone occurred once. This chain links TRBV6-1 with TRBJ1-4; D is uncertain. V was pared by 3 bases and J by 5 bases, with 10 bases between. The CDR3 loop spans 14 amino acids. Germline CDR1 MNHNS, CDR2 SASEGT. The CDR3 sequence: CASSDRRGNEKLFF. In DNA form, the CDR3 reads TGTGCCAGCAGTGACCGAAGAGGAAATGAAAAACTGTTTTTT.

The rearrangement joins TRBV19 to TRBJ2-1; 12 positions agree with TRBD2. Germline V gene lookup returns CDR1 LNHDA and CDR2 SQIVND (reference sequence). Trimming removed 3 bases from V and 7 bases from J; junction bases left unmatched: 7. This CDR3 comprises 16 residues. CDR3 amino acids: CASSILAGGSGNEQFF. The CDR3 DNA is TGTGCCAGTAGTATTCTAGCGGGAGGGAGTGGGAATGAGCAGTTCTTC. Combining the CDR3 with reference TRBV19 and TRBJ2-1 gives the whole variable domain DGGITQSPKYLFRKEGQNVTLSCEQNLNHDAMYWYRQDPGQGLRLIYYSQIVNDFQKGDIAEGYSVSREKKESFPLTVTSAQKNPTAFYLCASSILAGGSGNEQFFGPGTRLTVL.

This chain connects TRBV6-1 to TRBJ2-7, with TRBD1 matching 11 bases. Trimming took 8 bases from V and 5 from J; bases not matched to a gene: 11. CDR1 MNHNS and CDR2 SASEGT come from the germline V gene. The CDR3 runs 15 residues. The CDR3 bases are TGTGCCAGCCTTGAGTGGGACAGGGGGGTTAACGAGCAGTACTTC. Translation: CASLEWDRGVNEQYF.

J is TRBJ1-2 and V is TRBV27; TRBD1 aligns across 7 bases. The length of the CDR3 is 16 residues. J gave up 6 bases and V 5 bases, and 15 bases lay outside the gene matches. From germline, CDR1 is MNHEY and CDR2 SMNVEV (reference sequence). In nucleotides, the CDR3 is TGTGCCAGCAGTCCTCACCTGACAGGGTGGGTGGATGGCTACACCTTC. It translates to CASSPHLTGWVDGYTF.

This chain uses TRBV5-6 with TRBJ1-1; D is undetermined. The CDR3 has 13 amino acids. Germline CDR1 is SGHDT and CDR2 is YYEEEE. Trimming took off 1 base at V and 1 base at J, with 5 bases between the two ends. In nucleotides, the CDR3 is TGTGCCAGCAGCTTGAGGAGGAACACTGAAGCTTTCTTT. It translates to CASSLRRNTEAFF.

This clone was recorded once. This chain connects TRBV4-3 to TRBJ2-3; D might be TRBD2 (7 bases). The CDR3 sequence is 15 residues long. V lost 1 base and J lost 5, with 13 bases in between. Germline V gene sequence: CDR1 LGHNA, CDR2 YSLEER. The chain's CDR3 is CASSQGGGAGDTQYF. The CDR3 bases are TGCGCCAGCAGCCAAGGTGGGGGGGCTGGAGATACGCAGTATTTT.

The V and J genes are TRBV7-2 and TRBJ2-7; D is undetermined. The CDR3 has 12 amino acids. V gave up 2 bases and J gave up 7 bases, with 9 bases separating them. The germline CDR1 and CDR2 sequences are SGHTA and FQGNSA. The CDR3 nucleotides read TGTGCCAGCAGCTTATTGAGAAAAGAGCAGTACTTC. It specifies CASSLLRKEQYF.

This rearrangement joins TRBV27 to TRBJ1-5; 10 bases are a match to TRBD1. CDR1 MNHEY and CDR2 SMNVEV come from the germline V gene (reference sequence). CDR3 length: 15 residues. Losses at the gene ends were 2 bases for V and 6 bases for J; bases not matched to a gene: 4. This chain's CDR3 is CASSLRQGAGQPQHF. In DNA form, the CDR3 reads TGTGCCAGCAGTTTACGACAGGGGGCGGGTCAGCCCCAGCATTTT.